This T cell receptor (beta chain) was obtained from a study of shared clonotypes between healthy human individuals. Overall study: Aged 18 to 49, the donors were a couple of women and a few men.

This CDR3 comprises 14 residues. The V end was cut by 0 bases, the J end by 2 bases, with 9 bases between. Germline CDR1 and CDR2: SGHNT and YYREEE (reference sequence). The study's findings and limits: Among donors, sharing of clonotypes was expected to be affected by sequencing depth.

The data were produced by immunoSEQ multiplex PCR, yet TCRdb's version contains in-frame clones alone and is incomplete. This table holds some 2,500,000 clones, 90% to 95% found once. On this clone itself: Its antigen is currently unknown.

This chain uses TRBV5-4 with TRBJ2-7; no reliable D call. The sample taken for sequencing was naive CD4+ T cells from PBMCs. Specified subset: CD45RA+ positively selected. This TCR came from a man aged 18 to 30 in good health. Some clones in this sample may be carry-over from other donors' samples. CDR3 DNA: TGTGCCAGCAGCTTGGAACTTGCAGCCTACGAGCAGTACTTC. Translation gives CASSLELAAYEQYF.